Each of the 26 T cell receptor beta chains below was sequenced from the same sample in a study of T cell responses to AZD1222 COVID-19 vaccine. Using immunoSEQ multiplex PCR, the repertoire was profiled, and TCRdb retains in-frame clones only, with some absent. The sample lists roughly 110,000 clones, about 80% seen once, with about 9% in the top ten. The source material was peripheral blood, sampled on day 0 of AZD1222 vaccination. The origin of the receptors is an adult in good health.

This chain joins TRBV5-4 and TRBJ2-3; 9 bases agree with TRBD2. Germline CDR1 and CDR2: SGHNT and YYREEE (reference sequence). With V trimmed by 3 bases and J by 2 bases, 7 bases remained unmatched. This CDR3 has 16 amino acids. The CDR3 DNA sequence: TGTGCCAGCAGCTATCAAAGCGGGGGGTCCACAGATACGCAGTATTTT. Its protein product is CASSYQSGGSTDTQYF. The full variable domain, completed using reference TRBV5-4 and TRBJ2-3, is ETGVTQSPTHLIKTRGQQVTLRCSSQSGHNTVSWYQQALGQGPQFIFQYYREEENGRGNFPPRFSGLQFPNYSSELNVNALELDDSALYLCASSYQSGGSTDTQYFGPGTRLTVL.

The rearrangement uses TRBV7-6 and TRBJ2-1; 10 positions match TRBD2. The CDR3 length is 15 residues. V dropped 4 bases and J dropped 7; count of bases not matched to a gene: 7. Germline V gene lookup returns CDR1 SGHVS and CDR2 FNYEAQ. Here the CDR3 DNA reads TGTGCCAGCAGCTCCGGGACTAGCGTGTTAAATGAGCAGTTCTTC. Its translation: CASSSGTSVLNEQFF.

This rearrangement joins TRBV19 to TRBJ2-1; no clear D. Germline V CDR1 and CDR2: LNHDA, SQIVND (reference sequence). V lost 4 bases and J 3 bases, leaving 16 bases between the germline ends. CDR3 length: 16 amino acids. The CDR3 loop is CASSTSRPSVYNEQFF. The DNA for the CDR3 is TGTGCCAGTAGTACTTCACGGCCGAGCGTCTACAATGAGCAGTTCTTC.

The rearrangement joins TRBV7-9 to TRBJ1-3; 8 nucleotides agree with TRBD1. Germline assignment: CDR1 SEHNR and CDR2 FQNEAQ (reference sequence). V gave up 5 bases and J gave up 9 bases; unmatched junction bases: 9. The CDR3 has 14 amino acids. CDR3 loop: CASSPGQVVSTIYF. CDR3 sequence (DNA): TGTGCCAGCAGCCCGGGACAGGTCGTAAGCACCATATATTTT. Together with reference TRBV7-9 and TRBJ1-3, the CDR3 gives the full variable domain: DTGVSQNPRHKITKRGQNVTFRCDPISEHNRLYWYRQTLGQGPEFLTYFQNEAQLEKSRLLSDRFSAERPKGSFSTLEIQRTEQGDSAMYLCASSPGQVVSTIYFGEGSWLTVV.

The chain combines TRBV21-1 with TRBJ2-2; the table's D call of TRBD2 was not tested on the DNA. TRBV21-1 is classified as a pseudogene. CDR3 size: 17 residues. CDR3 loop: CASSKGPRGGHTGELFF. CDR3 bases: TGTGCCAGCAGCAAAGGGCCCCGGGGGGGGCACACCGGGGAGCTGTTTTTT.

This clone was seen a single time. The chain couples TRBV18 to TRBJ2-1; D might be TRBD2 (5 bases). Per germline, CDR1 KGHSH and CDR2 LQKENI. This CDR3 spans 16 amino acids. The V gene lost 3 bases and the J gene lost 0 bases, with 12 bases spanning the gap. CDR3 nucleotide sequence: TGTGCCAGCTCACCCCTCGGACTGAGCTCCTACAATGAGCAGTTCTTC. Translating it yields CASSPLGLSSYNEQFF.

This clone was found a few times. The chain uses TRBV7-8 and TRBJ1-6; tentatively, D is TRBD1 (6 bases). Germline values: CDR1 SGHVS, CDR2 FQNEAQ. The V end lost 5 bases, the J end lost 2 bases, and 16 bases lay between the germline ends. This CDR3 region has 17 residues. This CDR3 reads CASSEGYRATYNSPLHF. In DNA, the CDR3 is TGTGCCAGCAGCGAAGGGTACAGGGCAACCTATAATTCACCCCTCCACTTT.

In nucleotides, the CDR3 is TGCAGTGCTAATGAGGGCAATCAGCCCCAGCATTTT. Translating gives CSANEGNQPQHF. The gene calls are TRBV20-1 and TRBJ1-5; no clear D. The length of the CDR3 is 12 residues. V lost 4 bases to trimming and J lost 2 bases, with 6 bases between them. Looked up from germline, CDR1 is DFQATT and CDR2 is SNEGSKA (reference sequence).

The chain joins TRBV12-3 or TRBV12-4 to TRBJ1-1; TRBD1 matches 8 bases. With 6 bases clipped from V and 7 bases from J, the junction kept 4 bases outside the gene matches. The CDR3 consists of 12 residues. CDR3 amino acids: CASRGQAYEAFF. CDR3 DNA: TGTGCCAGCAGGGGACAGGCATATGAAGCTTTCTTT.

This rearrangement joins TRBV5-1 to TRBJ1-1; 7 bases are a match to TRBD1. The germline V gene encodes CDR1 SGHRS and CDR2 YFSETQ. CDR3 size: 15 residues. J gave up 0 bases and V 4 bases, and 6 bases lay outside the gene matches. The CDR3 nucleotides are TGCGCCAGCAGCACCGGGGACAGCTTGAACACTGAAGCTTTCTTT. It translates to CASSTGDSLNTEAFF.

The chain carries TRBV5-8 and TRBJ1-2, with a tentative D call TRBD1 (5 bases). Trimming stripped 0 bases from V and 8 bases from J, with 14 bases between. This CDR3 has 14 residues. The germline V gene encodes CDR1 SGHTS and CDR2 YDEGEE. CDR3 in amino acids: CASSLGRGIGGYTF. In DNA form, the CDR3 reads TGTGCCAGCAGCTTGGGTCGGGGGATCGGGGGCTACACCTTC.

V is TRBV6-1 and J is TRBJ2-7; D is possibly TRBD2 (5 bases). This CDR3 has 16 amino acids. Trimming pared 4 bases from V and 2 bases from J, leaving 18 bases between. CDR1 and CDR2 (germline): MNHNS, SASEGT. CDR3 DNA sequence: TGTGCCAGCAGTGCCGACTGGAGGAAGGTCCCCTACGAGCAGTACTTC. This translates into CASSADWRKVPYEQYF.

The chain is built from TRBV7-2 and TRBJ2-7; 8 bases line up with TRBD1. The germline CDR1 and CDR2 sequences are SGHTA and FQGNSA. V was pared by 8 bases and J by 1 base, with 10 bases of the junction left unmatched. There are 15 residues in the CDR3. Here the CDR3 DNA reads TGTGCCAGCCGGTTGACGGGGGACAGGTCCTACGAGCAGTACTTC. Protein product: CASRLTGDRSYEQYF.

CDR3 coding DNA: TGTGCCAGCAGCTTAGCGGGCTCGGGGGTAGAGACCCAGTACTTC. This gives the protein CASSLAGSGVETQYF. The chain links TRBV7-3 to TRBJ2-5, with a tentative D call TRBD2 (6 bases). Germline V gene data show CDR1 as SGHTA and CDR2 as FQGTGA. CDR3 length equals 15 residues. Trimming removed 2 bases from V and 4 bases from J, with 14 bases in between.

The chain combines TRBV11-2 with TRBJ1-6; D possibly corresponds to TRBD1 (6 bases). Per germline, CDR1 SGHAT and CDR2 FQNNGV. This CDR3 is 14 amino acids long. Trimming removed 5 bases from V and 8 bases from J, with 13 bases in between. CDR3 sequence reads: CASSLRGGDSPLHF. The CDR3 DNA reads TGTGCCAGCAGCCTCAGGGGAGGCGATTCACCCCTCCACTTT. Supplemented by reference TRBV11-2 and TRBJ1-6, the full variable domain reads EAGVAQSPRYKIIEKRQSVAFWCNPISGHATLYWYQQILGQGPKLLIQFQNNGVVDDSQLPKDRFSAERLKGVDSTLKIQPAKLEDSAVYLCASSLRGGDSPLHFGNGTRLTVT.

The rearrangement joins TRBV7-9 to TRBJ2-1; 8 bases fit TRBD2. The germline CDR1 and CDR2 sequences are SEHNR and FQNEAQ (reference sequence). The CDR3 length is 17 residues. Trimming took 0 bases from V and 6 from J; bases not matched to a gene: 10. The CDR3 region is CASSLALGLGPSNEQFF. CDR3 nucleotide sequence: TGTGCCAGCAGCTTAGCGCTGGGACTAGGACCTTCCAATGAGCAGTTCTTC.

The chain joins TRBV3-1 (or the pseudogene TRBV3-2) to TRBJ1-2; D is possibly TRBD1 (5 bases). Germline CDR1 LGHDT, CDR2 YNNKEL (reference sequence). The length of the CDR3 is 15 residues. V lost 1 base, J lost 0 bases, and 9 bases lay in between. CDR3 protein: CASSQGGVSNYGYTF. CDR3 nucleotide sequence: TGTGCCAGCAGCCAAGGGGGGGTTTCTAACTATGGCTACACCTTC.

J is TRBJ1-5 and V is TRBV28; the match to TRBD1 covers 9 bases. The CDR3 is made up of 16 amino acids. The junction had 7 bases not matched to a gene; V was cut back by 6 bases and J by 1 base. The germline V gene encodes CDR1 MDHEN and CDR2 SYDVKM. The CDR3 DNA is TGTGCCAGCAGATACAGAGACAGGGGGAGCAATCAGCCCCAGCATTTT. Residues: CASRYRDRGSNQPQHF.

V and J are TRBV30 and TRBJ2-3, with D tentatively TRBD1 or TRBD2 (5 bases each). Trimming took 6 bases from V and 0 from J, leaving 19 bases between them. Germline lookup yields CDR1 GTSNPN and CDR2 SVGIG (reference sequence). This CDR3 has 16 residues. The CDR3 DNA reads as TGTGCCTGCGGGGCGGGTGGGCACATCAGCACAGATACGCAGTATTTT. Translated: CACGAGGHISTDTQYF.

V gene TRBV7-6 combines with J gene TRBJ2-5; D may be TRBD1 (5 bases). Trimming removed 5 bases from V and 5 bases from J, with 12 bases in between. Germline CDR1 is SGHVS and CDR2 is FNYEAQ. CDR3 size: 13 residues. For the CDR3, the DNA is TGTGCCAGCAGCCAGAGACAGACGGAGACCCAGTACTTC. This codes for CASSQRQTETQYF.

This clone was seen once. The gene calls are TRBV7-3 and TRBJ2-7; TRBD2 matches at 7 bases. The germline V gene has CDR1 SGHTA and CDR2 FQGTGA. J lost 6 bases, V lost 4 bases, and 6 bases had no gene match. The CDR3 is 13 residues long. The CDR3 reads CASSSEAGVEQYF. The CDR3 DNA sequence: TGTGCCAGCAGCTCTGAGGCGGGAGTCGAGCAGTACTTC. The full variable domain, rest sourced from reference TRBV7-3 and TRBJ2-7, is GAGVSQTPSNKVTEKGKYVELRCDPISGHTALYWYRQSLGQGPEFLIYFQGTGAADDSGLPNDRFFAVRPEGSVSTLKIQRTERGDSAVYLCASSSEAGVEQYFGPGTRLTVT.

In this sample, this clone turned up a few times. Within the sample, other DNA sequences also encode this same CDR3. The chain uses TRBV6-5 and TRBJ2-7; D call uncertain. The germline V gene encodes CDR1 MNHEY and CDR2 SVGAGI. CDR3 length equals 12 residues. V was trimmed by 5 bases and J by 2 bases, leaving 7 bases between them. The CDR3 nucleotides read TGTGCCAGCAGTCCCCGAGCCTACGAGCAGTACTTC. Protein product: CASSPRAYEQYF.

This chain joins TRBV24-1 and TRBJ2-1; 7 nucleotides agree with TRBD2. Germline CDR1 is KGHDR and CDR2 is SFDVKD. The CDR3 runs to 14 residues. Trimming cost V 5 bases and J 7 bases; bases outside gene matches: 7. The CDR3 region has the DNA TGTGCCACCAGTGGAGCGGGGCAGATTAATGAGCAGTTCTTC. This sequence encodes CATSGAGQINEQFF.

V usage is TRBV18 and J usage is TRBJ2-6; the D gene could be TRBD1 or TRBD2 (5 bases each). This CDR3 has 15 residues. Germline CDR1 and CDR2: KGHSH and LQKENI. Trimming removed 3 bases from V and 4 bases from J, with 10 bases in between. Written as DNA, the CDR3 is TGTGCCAGCTCACCCGGGACGTCCGGGGCCAACGTCCTGACTTTC. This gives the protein CASSPGTSGANVLTF.

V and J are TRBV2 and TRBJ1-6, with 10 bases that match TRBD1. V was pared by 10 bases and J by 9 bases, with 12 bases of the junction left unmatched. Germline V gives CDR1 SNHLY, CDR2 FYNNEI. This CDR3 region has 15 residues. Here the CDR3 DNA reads TGTGCCACCCTAAGAACCGGGACAGGGGTTTCACCCCTCCACTTT. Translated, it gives CATLRTGTGVSPLHF.

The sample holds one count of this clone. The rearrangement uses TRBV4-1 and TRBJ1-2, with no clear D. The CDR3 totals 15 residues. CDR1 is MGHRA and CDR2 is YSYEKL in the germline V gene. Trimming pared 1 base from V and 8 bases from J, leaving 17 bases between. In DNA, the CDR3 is TGCGCCAGCAGCCAAGGGACTTGGTTATATGACGGCTACACCTTC. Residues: CASSQGTWLYDGYTF.